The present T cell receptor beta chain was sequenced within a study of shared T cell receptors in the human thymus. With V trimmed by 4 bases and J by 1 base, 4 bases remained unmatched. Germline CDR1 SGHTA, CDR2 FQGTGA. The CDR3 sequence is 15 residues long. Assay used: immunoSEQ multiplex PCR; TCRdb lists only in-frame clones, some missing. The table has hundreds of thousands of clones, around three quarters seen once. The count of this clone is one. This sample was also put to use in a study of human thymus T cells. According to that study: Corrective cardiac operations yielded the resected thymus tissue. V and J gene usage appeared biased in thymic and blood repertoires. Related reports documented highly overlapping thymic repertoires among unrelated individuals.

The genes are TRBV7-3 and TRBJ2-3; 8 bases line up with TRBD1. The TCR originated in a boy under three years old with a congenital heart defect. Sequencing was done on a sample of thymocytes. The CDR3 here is CASSSPTGGTDTQYF. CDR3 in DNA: TGTGCCAGCAGCTCACCGACAGGGGGCACAGATACGCAGTATTTT.